This T cell receptor beta chain was recorded in a study of cytomegalovirus exposure and HLA in healthy donors. Study observations and caveats: A later analysis showed that HLA-associated TCR beta chains had undergone more clonal expansion than equally common others. Productive rates of about 87% or about 30% were seen for most TCR beta V segments in an earlier analysis.

With regard to this clone: The antigen is undetermined.

Healthy bone marrow donors made up the donors. PCR used 60 Vbeta primers and 13 Jbeta primers. Study processing details: Later analysis identified 65 million to 80 million unique TCR beta chains, 8.5 million to 13 million shared. Sequenced by immunoSEQ multiplex PCR; TCRdb stores in-frame clones only, minus some. The V and J calls and clone size come from that table; D and trimming were worked out from the DNA. The table has roughly 170,000 clones, 84% seen once. Per the germline V gene, CDR1 is SNHLY and CDR2 is FYNNEI. V was pared by 8 bases and J by 1 base, with 22 bases between. The CDR3 is 17 amino acids.

Sample: PBMCs. The chain combines TRBV2 with TRBJ2-3, with D tentatively TRBD2 (5 bases). This receptor was identified in a girl between 2 and 10 years old in good health and CMV-seropositive. Here the CDR3 reads CASEGTLAGTRTDTQYF. The CDR3, as DNA: TGTGCCAGCGAGGGAACGTTGGCAGGCACTCGCACAGATACGCAGTATTTT.